This T cell receptor (beta chain) was captured in a study of blood T cell repertoires in COVID-19. About the research overall: Samples taken during acute and convalescent COVID-19 were collected in the United States, Italy and Spain. T cells, B-cell-depleted T cells, or PBMCs provided the cDNA or gDNA that served as material.

Per the study methods: Cell counts per sample came from amplifying reference gene primers. Profiling relied on immunoSEQ multiplex PCR, and the TCRdb table lists in-frame clones only, not all of them. That table furnishes V, J and clone size, whereas the DNA furnished D and trimming. The sample has about 66,000 clones, approximately 82% seen once. J was trimmed by 9 bases and V by 7 bases; bases with no gene match: 11. The CDR3 covers 13 residues. Sequencing was performed on peripheral blood. The receptor was derived from a man in his 60s with acute or convalescent COVID-19. This chain uses TRBV12-3 or TRBV12-4 with TRBJ2-5; 7 positions match TRBD2. CDR3 coding DNA: TGTGCCAGCAAGTTACGCGGGGGAGATTCCCAGTACTTC. Amino acids: CASKLRGGDSQYF.